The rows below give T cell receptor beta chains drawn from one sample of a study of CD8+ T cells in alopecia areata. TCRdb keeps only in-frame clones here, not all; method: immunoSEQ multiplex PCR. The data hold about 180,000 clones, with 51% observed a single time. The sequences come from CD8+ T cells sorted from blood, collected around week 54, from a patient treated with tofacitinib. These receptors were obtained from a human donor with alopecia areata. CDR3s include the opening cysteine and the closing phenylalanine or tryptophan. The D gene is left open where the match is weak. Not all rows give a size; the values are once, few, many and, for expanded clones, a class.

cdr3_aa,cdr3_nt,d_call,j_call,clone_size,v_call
CASSAPPSPLHF,TGCGCCAGCAGTGCTCCTCCGTCACCCCTCCACTTT,.,TRBJ1-6,.,TRBV10-2
CASSDDRSYNEQFF,TGCGCCAGCAGCGATGACAGGAGCTACAATGAGCAGTTCTTC,.,TRBJ2-1,few,TRBV5-1
CASSLFADSIGEKLFF,TGTGCCAGCAGCTTATTCGCGGACTCAATAGGCGAAAAACTGTTTTTT,.,TRBJ1-4,.,TRBV7-6
CASSLLAGGRETQYF,TGTGCCAGCAGTTTATTAGCGGGGGGAAGAGAGACCCAGTACTTC,TRBD2,TRBJ2-5,.,TRBV27
CASSFWGATYGYTF,TGTGCCAGCAGCTTTTGGGGCGCGACCTATGGCTACACCTTC,.,TRBJ1-2,.,TRBV5-4
CASSGQVYNEQFF,TGTGCCAGCAGCGGACAGGTTTACAATGAGCAGTTCTTC,TRBD1,TRBJ2-1,few,TRBV5-6
CASSQEDGPGGEQYF,TGCGCCAGCAGCCAAGAGGACGGCCCGGGGGGGGAGCAGTACTTC,TRBD2,TRBJ2-7,.,TRBV4-1
CASSHLDRLVEAFF,TGCGCCAGCAGCCATTTAGACAGACTGGTCGAAGCTTTCTTT,.,TRBJ1-1,few,TRBV4-1
CASSLGQNTEAFF,TGTGCCAGCAGTTTGGGTCAGAACACTGAAGCTTTCTTT,.,TRBJ1-1,.,TRBV27
CASSIWDRDEAFF,TGTGCCAGCAGCATTTGGGACAGGGATGAAGCTTTCTTT,TRBD1,TRBJ1-1,once,TRBV13